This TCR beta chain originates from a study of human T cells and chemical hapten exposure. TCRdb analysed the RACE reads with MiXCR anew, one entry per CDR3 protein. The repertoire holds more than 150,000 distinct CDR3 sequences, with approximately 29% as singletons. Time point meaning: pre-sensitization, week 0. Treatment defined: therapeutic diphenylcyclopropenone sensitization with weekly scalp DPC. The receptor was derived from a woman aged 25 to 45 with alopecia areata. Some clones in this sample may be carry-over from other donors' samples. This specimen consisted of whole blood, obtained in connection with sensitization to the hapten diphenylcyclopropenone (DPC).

The CDR3 sequence: CASSDTRQGKGNEQFF. CDR3 DNA: TGTGCCAGCAGTGACACCAGACAGGGTAAGGGGAATGAGCAGTTCTTC. This chain joins TRBV6-4 and TRBJ2-1; 7 nucleotides agree with TRBD1. The V gene end was trimmed by 2 bases and the J gene end by 7 bases; junction bases not matched to a gene: 11. This CDR3 comprises 16 residues. Germline V gene sequence: CDR1 MRHNA, CDR2 SNTAGT.